This T cell receptor beta chain was captured by sequencing in a study of persistence of HIV-infected CD4 T cells. Study at large: CD4+ T cells responding to CMV or HIV-1 Gag were isolated. Broader study findings: Degenerate expanded CDR3beta sequences were enriched among CMV- and Gag-responding cells. TCRbeta richness was lower in CMV- and Gag-responding cells than in anti-CD3/anti-CD28-responding cells.

Sequencing used immunoSEQ version 4 in survey mode. Data came from immunoSEQ multiplex PCR; TCRdb stores just in-frame clones and leaves some out. Among about 36,000 clones, 70% to 90% were seen once, and the ten largest hold more than 4.5%. Cells were stimulated with overlapping HIV-1 Gag 15-mer peptides. Sorted nonresponding memory CD4+ T cells were CD40L-negative, CD69-negative, CD45RO-high. Adults with HIV-1 started suppressive ART while chronically infected. A word on this clone: No antigen is known for it.

The CDR3 length is 12 residues. The V gene lost 5 bases and the J gene lost 4 bases, with 9 bases spanning the gap. Germline assignment: CDR1 SGHVS and CDR2 FNYEAQ. This TCR came from an adult with HIV. The donor label of this sample is uncertain. The chain couples TRBV7-6 to TRBJ2-7; possibly TRBD1 for D (5 bases). The sample consisted of cultured CD4+ T cells from PBMCs, taken from a patient who received antiretroviral therapy. The CDR3 DNA reads as TGTGCCAGCAGCCTAAAGGGGTACGAGCAGTACTTC. Translation gives CASSLKGYEQYF.